This TCR beta chain was found in a study of T cell changes during pregnancy in multiple sclerosis. This CDR3 has 16 amino acids. Germline V gene lookup returns CDR1 SGHRS and CDR2 YFSETQ. V was pared by 0 bases and J by 4 bases, with 16 bases between. Assay used: immunoSEQ multiplex PCR; TCRdb lists only in-frame clones, some missing. This sample carries around 130,000 clones, 93% of them seen once, and the ten largest clones take 6.2%. The sequence was obtained from a female donor with multiple sclerosis, enrolled in a pregnancy study. This rearrangement joins TRBV5-1 to TRBJ1-2; a possible D gene is TRBD1 (5 bases). The sequencing used peripheral blood, collected before pregnancy. The DNA of the CDR3 is TGCGCCAGCAGCTTGGAAGTAGGCAGGGATGGCTATGGCTACACCTTC. Translation: CASSLEVGRDGYGYTF.